This TCR beta chain was documented in a study of blood T cell repertoires in COVID-19. Assay: immunoSEQ multiplex PCR; the TCRdb copy retains only in-frame clones and omits some. The profile shows about 330,000 clones, more than 75% of them singletons. Material for sequencing was peripheral blood. This TCR came from a woman between 50 and 59 years old with acute or convalescent COVID-19.

The CDR3 DNA follows: TGCAGCGCGAGGAACACTGAAGCTTTCTTT. Translation gives CSARNTEAFF. This rearrangement joins TRBV20-1 to TRBJ1-1; D gene ambiguous. This CDR3 is built from 10 residues. Germline-derived CDR1 and CDR2 are DFQATT and SNEGSKA (reference sequence).